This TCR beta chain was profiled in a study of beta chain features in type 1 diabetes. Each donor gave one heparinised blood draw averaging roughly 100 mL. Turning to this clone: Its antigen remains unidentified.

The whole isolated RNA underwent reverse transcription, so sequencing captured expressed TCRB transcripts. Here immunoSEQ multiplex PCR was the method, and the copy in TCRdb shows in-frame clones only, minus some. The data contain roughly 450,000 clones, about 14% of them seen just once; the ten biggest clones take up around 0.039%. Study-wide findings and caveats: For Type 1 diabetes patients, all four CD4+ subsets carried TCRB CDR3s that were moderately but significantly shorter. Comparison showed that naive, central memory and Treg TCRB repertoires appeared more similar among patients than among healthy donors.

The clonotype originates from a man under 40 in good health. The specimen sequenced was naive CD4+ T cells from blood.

The DNA of the CDR3 is TGTGCCAGCAGCACTTCTTGGCGGGGGGCAAAAGAGACCCAGTACTTC. It specifies CASSTSWRGAKETQYF. The chain recombines TRBV7-8 with TRBJ2-5; TRBD2 aligns across 8 bases. The CDR3 consists of 16 residues. Germline CDR1 reads SGHVS; CDR2 reads FQNEAQ. Losses at the gene ends were 5 bases for V and 3 bases for J; bases not matched to a gene: 11.